This is a list of T cell receptor beta chains from one sample in a study of radiotherapy plus CTLA-4 blockade in lung cancer. Produced via immunoSEQ multiplex PCR; TCRdb's table is partial and in-frame only. The data contain tens of thousands of clones, around 83% of them seen just once; the ten biggest clones take up around 25%. The source material was peripheral blood, sampled from a patient treated with radiotherapy plus ipilimumab. These receptor sequences come from a human donor with non-small cell lung cancer that progressed on radiotherapy plus ipilimumab. The conserved cysteine and the conserved F or W are not part of the CDR3 here. Each record gives: V gene, J gene, CDR3 protein.

V gene: TRBV2
J gene: TRBJ2-3
CDR3 protein: ASSGGTPSTDTQY

V gene: TRBV6-1
J gene: TRBJ1-2
CDR3 protein: ASSERGGVDGYT

V gene: TRBV5-4
J gene: TRBJ1-5
CDR3 protein: ASSLGGERYQPQH

V gene: TRBV4-1
J gene: TRBJ2-2
CDR3 protein: ASSQVGMLTNTGELF

V gene: TRBV28
J gene: TRBJ2-5
CDR3 protein: ASSLPSDRAEETQY

V gene: TRBV10-1
J gene: TRBJ2-2
CDR3 protein: ASRGQTNTGELF

V gene: TRBV6-1
J gene: TRBJ2-5
CDR3 protein: ASTRDRAQETQY

V gene: TRBV10-3
J gene: TRBJ2-5
CDR3 protein: AIRRPGGETQY

V gene: TRBV4-2
J gene: TRBJ2-3
CDR3 protein: ASSQDPGGYTDTQY

V gene: TRBV6-6
J gene: TRBJ2-1
CDR3 protein: ATGWASGSEHEQF